These 5 T cell receptor beta chains originate from one sample sequenced in a study of blood T cell repertoires in COVID-19. TCRdb's copy holds only in-frame clones and misses some; the assay was immunoSEQ multiplex PCR. The sample records about 140,000 clones, roughly 84% being singletons. The sample comprised peripheral blood. All receptors derive from a young man with COVID-19, enrolled during active disease.

This sequence joins TRBV7-2 and TRBJ2-1; 9 nucleotides match TRBD2. J lost 8 bases, V lost 5 bases, and 16 bases had no gene match. Per germline, CDR1 SGHTA and CDR2 FQGNSA. This CDR3 is built from 17 residues. CDR3 sequence (DNA): TGTGCCAGCAGCCAAGTGATAGCGGGAGAGTCTAGAGATGAGCAGTTCTTC. It encodes CASSQVIAGESRDEQFF.

Comment on this clone: Its ends do not fully match the called genes, so a read error is possible. The chain combines TRBV7-7 with TRBJ2-5, with D possibly being TRBD1 (6 bases). The CDR3 is 15 amino acids. From germline, CDR1 is SSHAT and CDR2 FNYEAQ (reference sequence). CDR3 protein: CASSLGQGSEETQYF. The CDR3 nucleotides are TGTGCTAGCAGCTTAGGGCAGGGGAGCGAAGAGACCCAGTACTTC.

The chain uses TRBV18 and TRBJ1-2; 8 bases map to TRBD1. V lost 3 bases and J lost 4; bases outside the gene matches: 7. The CDR3 totals 15 residues. The germline CDR1 and CDR2 sequences are KGHSH and LQKENI. Written as DNA, the CDR3 is TGTGCCAGCTCACCGGGACAGGTTATGGGCTATGGCTACACCTTC. Its protein is CASSPGQVMGYGYTF.

The chain employs TRBV2 and TRBJ2-7; D remains unclear. V was clipped by 2 bases and J by 9 bases, with 11 bases between them. The CDR3 has 12 amino acids. Germline CDR1 SNHLY, CDR2 FYNNEI. The CDR3 DNA follows: TGTGCCAGCAGTGAATGGGCTTTCCGGCAGTACTTC. It codes for CASSEWAFRQYF.

The V and J genes are TRBV9 and TRBJ2-2; 8 positions agree with TRBD1. CDR3 size: 15 residues. J was trimmed by 3 bases and V by 9 bases; bases with no gene match: 10. Germline CDR1 is SGDLS and CDR2 is YYNGEE. The chain's CDR3 is CATQPGGLDTGELFF. The CDR3 DNA reads TGTGCCACCCAACCAGGGGGCTTAGACACCGGGGAGCTGTTTTTT.